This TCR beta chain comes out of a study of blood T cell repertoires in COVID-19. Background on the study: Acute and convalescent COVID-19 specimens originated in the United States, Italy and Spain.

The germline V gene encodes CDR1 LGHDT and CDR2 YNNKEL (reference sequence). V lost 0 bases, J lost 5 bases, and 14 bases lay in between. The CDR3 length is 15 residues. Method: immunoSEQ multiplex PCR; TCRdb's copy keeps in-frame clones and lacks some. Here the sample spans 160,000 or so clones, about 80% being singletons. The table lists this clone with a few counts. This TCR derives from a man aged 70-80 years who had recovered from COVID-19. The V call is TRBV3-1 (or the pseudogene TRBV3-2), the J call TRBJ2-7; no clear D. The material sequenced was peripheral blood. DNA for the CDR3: TGTGCCAGCAGCCAAGAAGACTCACTTCGGGACGAGCAGTACTTC. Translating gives CASSQEDSLRDEQYF.